This T cell receptor (beta chain) was captured in a study of T cells in Graves' hyperthyroidism and ophthalmopathy. CDR3 length equals 12 residues. Per germline, CDR1 LNHDA and CDR2 SQIVND (reference sequence). RNA transcripts provided the source from which TCR beta CDR3 regions were amplified. HTBI primers drove first-round RT-PCR of the TCR CDR3. TCRdb ran MiXCR on the multiplex PCR reads and lists one entry per CDR3 protein. The sample holds 410,000 or so distinct CDR3 sequences, roughly 14% seen once. As for this clonotype: One junction end disagrees with the germline gene, perhaps due to a read error.

This chain connects TRBV19 to TRBJ1-2; possible D gene TRBD1, 6 bases. The sequenced sample was blood. The receptor comes from a young man with Graves' ophthalmopathy. This CDR3 is CACSISRGGYTF. Written as DNA, the CDR3 is TGTGCCTGTAGTATTAGCAGGGGTGGCTACACCTTC.